The 29 T cell receptor beta chains given below trace back to one sample, sequenced in a study of CD8+CD57+ T cells in acquired aplastic anemia. The study profiled TCR beta VDJ and CDR3 using genomic DNA as template. TCRdb analysed the reads with MiXCR anew, one entry per CDR3 protein. The sample holds over 200,000 distinct CDR3 sequences; approximately 60% are singletons and the top ten take approximately 30%. Source material: sorted CD4+, CD8+, or CD8+CD57+ T cells (not recorded which) from PBMCs. Receptors originate from a human donor in good health.

There are many counts of this clonotype. The genes are TRBV11-3 and TRBJ2-2; D remains ambiguous. Germline lookup yields CDR1 SGHNT and CDR2 YENEEA. The CDR3 spans 14 residues. Trimming left V 4 bases short and J 0 bases short, with 6 bases between. The chain's CDR3 is CASSSYTNTGELFF. CDR3 nucleotide sequence: TGTGCCAGCAGCTCCTACACGAACACCGGGGAGCTGTTTTTT.

The chain recombines TRBV6-1 with TRBJ2-3; unclear D gene. The CDR3 sequence is 14 residues long. CDR1 is MNHNS, CDR2 SASEGT, per germline. Trimming cost V 3 bases and J 4 bases, with 11 bases left between them. The CDR3 coding sequence is TGTGCCAGCAGTGAGGGGATATCAGCAGATACGCAGTATTTT. Its translation is CASSEGISADTQYF.

In this sample, this clonotype turned up once. Possible read error: a much larger clone is one base away. The CDR3 region is CARSQDPGLDYNEQFF. CDR3 DNA sequence: TGTGCCAGAAGCCAAGATCCCGGACTAGACTACAATGAGCAGTTCTTC. The V gene is TRBV11-2, the J gene TRBJ2-1; 7 bases match TRBD2. J gave up 3 bases and V 9 bases, and 14 bases lay outside the gene matches. Per the germline V gene, CDR1 is SGHAT and CDR2 is FQNNGV. The CDR3 loop spans 16 amino acids.

The chain combines TRBV7-6 with TRBJ1-2; tentatively, D is TRBD1 (5 bases). There are 13 residues in the CDR3. Between the trimmed V and J ends, which lost 5 bases and 4 bases, there was a span of 11 bases. The germline CDR1 and CDR2 sequences are SGHVS and FNYEAQ. The CDR3 coding sequence is TGTGCCAGCAGCCCCGCCCAGGGCTATGGCTACACCTTC. It encodes CASSPAQGYGYTF.

Turning to this clonotype: At one end the junction does not follow the germline gene, possibly because of a read error. In DNA form, the CDR3 reads TGTGCCAGCCGTACAGGGTCAACTAATGAAGAACTGTTTTTT. It is translated as CASRTGSTNEELFF. This chain connects TRBV2 to TRBJ1-4, with D possibly TRBD1 on 6 matching bases. The CDR3 spans 14 residues. CDR1 is SNHLY, CDR2 FYNNEI, per germline.

This clonotype was counted only a few times. This rearrangement joins TRBV2 to TRBJ2-3, with no clear D. Between the trimmed V and J ends, which lost 8 bases and 0 bases, there was a span of 6 bases. The CDR3 sequence is 12 residues long. CDR1 and CDR2 (germline): SNHLY, FYNNEI. CDR3 in amino acids: CASLASTDTQYF. The CDR3 coding sequence is TGTGCCAGCTTAGCAAGCACAGATACGCAGTATTTT.

V usage is TRBV10-3 and J usage is TRBJ2-1; 12 bases map to TRBD2. Trimming took 8 bases from V and 4 from J; bases not matched to a gene: 18. Germline V gene sequence: CDR1 ENHRY, CDR2 SYGVKD. The CDR3 spans 19 residues. CDR3 sequence reads: CAILMTDKTSGRLYNEQFF. The CDR3 bases are TGTGCCATCTTAATGACAGACAAGACTAGCGGGAGACTATACAATGAGCAGTTCTTC.

This clonotype was detected many times. The chain combines TRBV15 with TRBJ1-2; no reliable D call. CDR1 LNHNV and CDR2 YYDKDF come from the germline V gene (reference sequence). Trimming took 4 bases from V and 1 from J, leaving 16 bases between them. The CDR3 is made up of 16 amino acids. CDR3 coding DNA: TGTGCCACCAGCACCGAGATTTCTGACCTTAACTATGGCTACACCTTC. It codes for CATSTEISDLNYGYTF.

The chain couples TRBV24-1 to TRBJ1-1; D gene unclear. Germline CDR1 and CDR2: KGHDR and SFDVKD. The ends were cut back, 9 bases at V and 6 bases at J, with 16 bases in the middle. The CDR3 is 13 amino acids. CDR3 region: CATRPWTSSEAFF. The CDR3 DNA sequence: TGTGCCACCCGTCCTTGGACTAGTTCTGAAGCTTTCTTT.

The rearrangement links TRBV14 to TRBJ2-1; a weak D match, TRBD2 (5 bases). The length of the CDR3 is 13 residues. V lost 1 base, J lost 7 bases, and 8 bases lay in between. In germline, CDR1 is SGHDN, CDR2 FVKESK. CDR3 sequence (DNA): TGTGCCAGCAGCCAAGCAGGAGGAAATGAGCAGTTCTTC. Encoded protein: CASSQAGGNEQFF.

The rearrangement joins TRBV15 to TRBJ2-7; D tentatively fits TRBD1 or TRBD2 (5 bases each). Trimming shortened V by 1 base and J by 2 bases, and 12 bases separated the two germline ends. Germline loops: CDR1 LNHNV, CDR2 YYDKDF (reference sequence). This CDR3 has 15 amino acids. This chain's CDR3 is CATSRGGGGAYEQYF. The CDR3 coding sequence is TGTGCCACCAGCAGAGGTGGGGGTGGTGCCTACGAGCAGTACTTC.

This chain links TRBV6-5 with TRBJ1-1; 7 nucleotides line up with TRBD1. Unmatched junction bases numbered 4, after V lost 4 bases and J lost 11 bases. Germline lookup yields CDR1 MNHEY and CDR2 SVGAGI. This CDR3 contains 11 residues. The CDR3 loop is CASSSDRDAFF. In nucleotides, the CDR3 is TGTGCCAGCAGTTCCGACAGGGATGCTTTCTTT.

The chain recombines TRBV27 with TRBJ2-1; 8 positions match TRBD1. The CDR3 spans 15 residues. The V gene's germline CDR1 is MNHEY and CDR2 SMNVEV (reference sequence). V shed 5 bases and J 1 base; nucleotides not matched to a gene: 4. The CDR3 bases are TGTGCCAGCAGTCTCCAGGGGGCGTCCTACAATGAGCAGTTCTTC. It codes for CASSLQGASYNEQFF.

This rearrangement joins TRBV28 to TRBJ2-4, with a weak D call TRBD2 (7 bases). V lost 7 bases and J 4 bases, leaving 17 bases between the germline ends. CDR1 is MDHEN, CDR2 SYDVKM, per germline. The CDR3 contains 15 residues. CDR3: CASNRRGGDKNIQYF. CDR3 DNA sequence: TGTGCCAGCAACCGTAGGGGGGGAGATAAAAACATTCAGTACTTC.

The chain uses TRBV7-8 and TRBJ1-2, with D unclear. This CDR3 region has 13 residues. V was trimmed by 1 base and J by 4 bases, leaving 7 bases between them. CDR1 SGHVS and CDR2 FQNEAQ come from the germline V gene. The CDR3, as DNA: TGTGCCAGCAGCTTAGATGAGGGCTATGGCTACACCTTC. As protein: CASSLDEGYGYTF. Full variable domain (remainder filled in from reference TRBV7-8 and TRBJ1-2): GAGVSQSPRYKVAKRGQDVALRCDPISGHVSLFWYQQALGQGPEFLTYFQNEAQLDKSGLPSDRFFAERPEGSVSTLKIQRTQQEDSAVYLCASSLDEGYGYTFGSGTRLTVV.

This chain links TRBV20-1 with TRBJ1-2, with a tentative D call TRBD1 (6 bases). Germline-derived CDR1 and CDR2 are DFQATT and SNEGSKA (reference sequence). The CDR3 is made up of 13 amino acids. With 0 bases removed from V and 6 bases from J, the gap between germline ends came to 11 bases. Here the CDR3 reads CSAREQGGHGYTF. CDR3 sequence (DNA): TGCAGTGCTAGAGAACAGGGTGGTCATGGCTACACCTTC.

The chain employs TRBV10-2 and TRBJ1-2; the match to TRBD1 covers 8 bases. Losses at the gene ends were 4 bases for V and 6 bases for J; bases not matched to a gene: 13. This CDR3 region has 16 residues. Germline V gene sequence: CDR1 WSHSY, CDR2 SAAADI. CDR3 nucleotides: TGCGCCAGCAGTGGAGCCGAAGTTCAGGGGGCGGATGGCTACACCTTC. This translates into CASSGAEVQGADGYTF.

The rearrangement links TRBV20-1 to TRBJ1-6; TRBD1 agrees at 9 bases. Looked up from germline, CDR1 is DFQATT and CDR2 is SNEGSKA (reference sequence). V was clipped by 6 bases and J by 4 bases; unmatched bases: 7. The CDR3 has 15 residues. The CDR3 sequence: CSADPGQGYNSPLHF. CDR3 bases: TGCAGTGCCGATCCGGGACAGGGATATAATTCACCCCTCCACTTT.

This clonotype occurred a few times. This rearrangement joins TRBV10-3 to TRBJ2-5; either TRBD1 or TRBD2 may supply D (5 bases each). Trimming pared 7 bases from V and 4 bases from J, leaving 13 bases between. The CDR3 contains 13 residues. The germline V gene encodes CDR1 ENHRY and CDR2 SYGVKD. Written as DNA, the CDR3 is TGTGCCATCACCCCCCGGGACGGAGAGACCCAGTACTTC. Translating it yields CAITPRDGETQYF.

As concerns this clonotype: A much more abundant neighbour one base away suggests this may be a read error. The rearrangement joins TRBV11-2 to TRBJ2-2; D call uncertain. The germline V gene has CDR1 SGHAT and CDR2 FQNNGV. The germline V and J ends were trimmed by 4 bases and 3 bases, with 15 bases remaining between them. The CDR3 is 16 residues long. The CDR3 region has the DNA TGTGCCAGCAGCTCATTGGCGCATACGGACACCGGGGAGCTGTTTTTT. Protein product: CASSSLAHTDTGELFF.

With respect to this clonotype: The final CDR3 position lacks the conserved phenylalanine or tryptophan, pointing to a likely read error. The CDR3 DNA reads TGTGCCGGCAGCGGGGGATGGGGGGCCTACGAGCAGTACCTC. Residues: CAGSGGWGAYEQYL. J is TRBJ2-7 and V is TRBV7-2; 8 bases are shared with TRBD2. This CDR3 contains 14 residues. Germline CDR1 SGHTA, CDR2 FQGNSA.

A few counts support this clonotype. The chain couples TRBV6-6 to TRBJ2-7, with unresolved D. Germline assignment: CDR1 MNHNY and CDR2 SVGAGI (reference sequence). This CDR3 contains 12 residues. Trimming pared 6 bases from V and 1 base from J, leaving 7 bases between. The CDR3 bases are TGTGCCAGCAGAGTTGGGTCCTACGAGCAGTACTTC. This sequence encodes CASRVGSYEQYF.

V usage is TRBV7-2 and J usage is TRBJ2-3; D remains ambiguous. Germline V gene sequence: CDR1 SGHTA, CDR2 FQGNSA. V was clipped by 1 base and J by 0 bases, with 8 bases between them. The CDR3 extends over 15 amino acids. CDR3 sequence: CASSLGSSSTDTQYF. DNA for the CDR3: TGTGCCAGCAGCTTAGGCTCCTCTAGCACAGATACGCAGTATTTT.

There are a few counts of this clonotype. V is TRBV7-2 and J is TRBJ1-5; 8 positions agree with TRBD1. There are 14 residues in the CDR3. V dropped 5 bases and J dropped 2; count of bases not matched to a gene: 2. Germline V gene sequence: CDR1 SGHTA, CDR2 FQGNSA. As DNA, the CDR3 is TGTGCCAGCAGCAGGGGACAGGGCAATCAGCCCCAGCATTTT. Its protein product is CASSRGQGNQPQHF.

This clonotype has a handful of counts. This chain joins TRBV29-1 and TRBJ1-4; 9 bases match TRBD1. The CDR3 extends over 13 amino acids. Germline trimming cut 6 bases from V and 8 bases from J; bases unmatched to any gene: 7. Germline V gene lookup returns CDR1 SQVTM and CDR2 ANQGSEA. The CDR3 sequence is CSVAGTGNEKLFF. The CDR3 nucleotides read TGCAGCGTAGCCGGGACAGGGAACGAAAAACTGTTTTTT. Full variable domain (rest looked up from reference TRBV29-1 and TRBJ1-4): SAVISQKPSRDICQRGTSLTIQCQVDSQVTMMFWYRQQPGQSLTLIATANQGSEATYESGFVIDKFPISRPNLTFSTLTVSNMSPEDSSIYLCSVAGTGNEKLFFGSGTQLSVL.

The CDR3: CSARDGGTEAFF. In nucleotides, the CDR3 is TGCAGTGCTAGAGATGGTGGCACTGAAGCTTTCTTT. V usage is TRBV20-1 and J usage is TRBJ1-1, with no clear D. The CDR3 sequence is 12 residues long. V was pared by 0 bases and J by 4 bases, with 6 bases between. Germline CDR1 is DFQATT and CDR2 is SNEGSKA (reference sequence).

The chain is built from TRBV10-3 and TRBJ2-5; perhaps TRBD2 as D (6 bases). Per germline, CDR1 ENHRY and CDR2 SYGVKD. Trimming left V 4 bases short and J 2 bases short, with 11 bases between. This CDR3 is built from 14 residues. CDR3 nucleotides: TGTGCCATCAGTGCGAAACGGGGGCAAGAGACCCAGTACTTC. Amino acid sequence: CAISAKRGQETQYF.

This clonotype was counted a single time. The genes are TRBV20-1 and TRBJ2-5; TRBD2 matches 7 bases. J gave up 4 bases and V 6 bases, and 11 bases lay outside the gene matches. The CDR3 has 14 residues. Germline V CDR1 and CDR2: DFQATT, SNEGSKA (reference sequence). CDR3 protein: CSATTSSGVETQYF. CDR3 bases: TGCAGTGCAACGACTAGCTCCGGGGTAGAGACCCAGTACTTC.

This clonotype has more than one count but fewer than ten. The chain is built from TRBV20-1 and TRBJ2-7; D is unclear. Trimming removed 0 bases at V and 0 bases at J, with 9 bases between. CDR1 is DFQATT and CDR2 is SNEGSKA in the germline V gene (reference sequence). This CDR3 has 14 residues. CDR3 region: CSARDLDGSYEQYF. CDR3 bases: TGCAGTGCTAGAGATCTAGACGGCTCCTACGAGCAGTACTTC.